This entry concerns a single TCR beta chain. This sample was included in a study of blood T cell repertoires in COVID-19. Study-level information: The United States, Italy and Spain supplied acute and convalescent COVID-19 samples. Sample material is recorded as cDNA or gDNA derived from T cells, B-cell-depleted T cells, or PBMCs.

The CDR3 runs 16 residues. The germline V gene has CDR1 MNHEY and CDR2 SMNVEV (reference sequence). The V end lost 6 bases, the J end lost 2 bases, and 16 bases lay between the germline ends. As handled by the study authors: From reference gene primer amplification, estimates of nucleated cell counts were derived. The assay was immunoSEQ multiplex PCR, and TCRdb's table has in-frame clones only and misses some. V, J and clone size derive from that table, while D and trimming were established from the DNA sequence. The sample lists 200,000 to 300,000 clones; around four fifths were seen once. This clonotype was obtained from a woman aged 55-75 years with active or convalescent COVID-19. Sequenced material: peripheral blood. The V gene is TRBV27, the J gene TRBJ1-4; possibly TRBD1 for D (5 bases). The DNA for the CDR3 is TGTGCCAGCAGGGCAACGACGGACACGACTAATGAAAAACTGTTTTTT. Protein sequence: CASRATTDTTNEKLFF.